Shown below are 21 T cell receptor beta chains from a single sample sequenced in a study of shared clonotypes between healthy human individuals. Terminally differentiated effector memory CD45RA+ cells were left out of the naive CD8 fraction, which was CD45RO-negative and positively selected for CCR7. Method: immunoSEQ multiplex PCR; TCRdb's copy keeps in-frame clones and lacks some. Among around 1.9 million clones listed, just under 95% were seen once. Sequencing was carried out using naive CD8+ T cells from PBMCs. Receptors originate from a man between 18 and 35 years old in good health. Some clones in this sample may be carry-over from other donors' samples.

The J gene is TRBJ2-7, the V gene TRBV5-6; 8 bases match TRBD2. Germline CDR1 SGHDT, CDR2 YYEEEE. This CDR3 region has 18 residues. V trimming: 0 bases; J trimming: 0 bases; junction bases outside the gene matches: 11. The CDR3 sequence is CASSLANSGGRSSYEQYF. The CDR3 DNA sequence: TGTGCCAGCAGCTTGGCCAATTCGGGCGGGAGGAGCTCCTACGAGCAGTACTTC.

This clone was detected only once. This rearrangement joins TRBV6-5 to TRBJ1-5; D is uncertain. Trimming pared 5 bases from V and 2 bases from J, leaving 10 bases between. Germline lookup yields CDR1 MNHEY and CDR2 SVGAGI. CDR3 length: 14 residues. The CDR3 is CASSEGPRNQPQHF. For the CDR3, the DNA is TGTGCCAGCAGTGAAGGCCCGCGCAATCAGCCCCAGCATTTT.

The CDR3 bases are TGTGCCAGCAGTTCCACCCTATACGAAAAACTGTTTTTT. Residues: CASSSTLYEKLFF. V and J are TRBV27 and TRBJ1-4; D call uncertain. Trimming removed 4 bases at V and 8 bases at J, with 11 bases between. The CDR3 is 13 amino acids. Germline V gives CDR1 MNHEY, CDR2 SMNVEV (reference sequence).

This clone occurred once. The CDR3 loop is CASSLEGTGYFVGTEAFF. The CDR3, as DNA: TGTGCCAGCAGCTTGGAGGGGACAGGTTACTTTGTGGGCACTGAAGCTTTCTTT. V gene TRBV5-6 combines with J gene TRBJ1-1; 8 bases line up with TRBD1. J was trimmed by 4 bases and V by 0 bases; bases with no gene match: 14. CDR1 SGHDT and CDR2 YYEEEE come from the germline V gene. The CDR3 is made up of 18 amino acids.

The rearrangement joins TRBV10-1 to TRBJ2-1; 7 bases are a match to TRBD1. The trim removed 4 bases at V and 8 bases at J, leaving 20 bases unmatched. Germline CDR1 WNHNN, CDR2 SYGVQD (reference sequence). The CDR3 extends over 18 amino acids. CDR3 protein: CASSGAKLRGQYCHEQFF. CDR3 sequence (DNA): TGCGCCAGCAGTGGTGCCAAGCTGAGGGGACAGTATTGCCATGAGCAGTTCTTC.

The V and J genes are TRBV6-5 and TRBJ2-7, with 11 bases matching TRBD1. V lost 5 bases to trimming and J lost 4 bases; unmatched junction nucleotides: 7. The germline gives CDR1 MNHEY, CDR2 SVGAGI. The CDR3 is 15 amino acids. CDR3 protein: CASSRDGTGGYEQYF. CDR3 in DNA: TGTGCCAGCAGTAGGGACGGGACAGGGGGATACGAGCAGTACTTC.

In its sample, this clone was seen a few times. V usage is TRBV30 and J usage is TRBJ1-4, with D hard to call. CDR1 is GTSNPN, CDR2 SVGIG, per germline (reference sequence). Trimming pared 0 bases from V and 4 bases from J, leaving 6 bases between. This CDR3 has 13 amino acids. The CDR3 bases are TGTGCCTGGAGTGTACCCGGTAATGAAAAACTGTTTTTT. The encoded protein is CAWSVPGNEKLFF.

This chain uses TRBV5-6 with TRBJ1-2, with D possibly TRBD1 on 5 matching bases. The germline gives CDR1 SGHDT, CDR2 YYEEEE. Trimming left V 5 bases short and J 5 bases short, with 16 bases between. The CDR3 has 14 amino acids. CDR3 DNA sequence: TGTGCCAGCAGTATGAGGGGTTTTTGGTATGGCTACACCTTC. It encodes CASSMRGFWYGYTF.

This clone occurred once. The chain employs TRBV7-9 and TRBJ2-5, with 7 bases that match TRBD1. CDR1 and CDR2 from the germline V gene are SEHNR and FQNEAQ (reference sequence). Trimming removed 5 bases from V and 2 bases from J; junction bases left unmatched: 2. The CDR3 length is 13 residues. This chain's CDR3 is CASSPGQQETQYF. In DNA, the CDR3 is TGTGCCAGCAGCCCGGGACAGCAAGAGACCCAGTACTTC.

This sequence joins TRBV7-9 and TRBJ2-4; TRBD1 matches at 10 bases. V dropped 4 bases and J dropped 5; count of bases not matched to a gene: 8. Germline assignment: CDR1 SEHNR and CDR2 FQNEAQ (reference sequence). There are 16 residues in the CDR3. The CDR3 region has the DNA TGTGCCAGCAGCTCCAGACAGGGGGCTAATGAAAACATTCAGTACTTC. It yields the protein CASSSRQGANENIQYF.

The gene calls are TRBV13 and TRBJ1-5; 7 bases map to TRBD1. From germline, CDR1 is PRHDT and CDR2 FYEKMQ (reference sequence). This CDR3 has 15 residues. J was trimmed by 4 bases and V by 2 bases; bases with no gene match: 5. The chain's CDR3 is CASSLRGRDNQPQHF. CDR3 bases: TGTGCCAGCAGCTTAAGGGGGCGGGATAATCAGCCCCAGCATTTT.

Only one count was recorded for this clone. This chain uses TRBV7-9 with TRBJ2-1; possible D gene TRBD2, 6 bases. The CDR3 runs to 14 residues. Per the germline V gene, CDR1 is SEHNR and CDR2 is FQNEAQ (reference sequence). Trimming removed 6 bases at V and 4 bases at J, with 13 bases between. Here the CDR3 DNA reads TGTGCCAGCAGACCAGGAGGGTCGTACAATGAGCAGTTCTTC. Protein: CASRPGGSYNEQFF.

The count of this clone is one. V usage is TRBV5-1 and J usage is TRBJ2-7, with 11 bases aligning to TRBD1. The CDR3 is 16 residues long. Unmatched junction bases numbered 8, after V lost 3 bases and J lost 3 bases. From germline, CDR1 is SGHRS and CDR2 YFSETQ. The CDR3 DNA reads TGCGCCAGCAGCTCCGTCCGGGACAGGGGGAACTACGAGCAGTACTTC. Its protein product is CASSSVRDRGNYEQYF.

This chain connects TRBV4-1 to TRBJ2-1, with 11 bases that match TRBD2. CDR3 length equals 19 residues. CDR1 is MGHRA and CDR2 is YSYEKL in the germline V gene. With 6 bases clipped from V and 2 bases from J, the junction kept 15 bases outside the gene matches. The CDR3 protein is CASRRAGLAAEFTYNEQFF. CDR3 DNA sequence: TGCGCCAGCAGAAGGGCGGGACTAGCGGCAGAATTTACCTACAATGAGCAGTTCTTC.

The table lists this clone with a count of one. The chain employs TRBV7-7 and TRBJ2-7, with TRBD2 matching 10 bases. Germline CDR1 and CDR2: SSHAT and FNYEAQ (reference sequence). V dropped 5 bases and J dropped 4; count of bases not matched to a gene: 5. The CDR3 totals 14 residues. The CDR3 nucleotides are TGTGCCAGCAGCCCACTAGCGGGACCTTACGAGCAGTACTTC. Its protein is CASSPLAGPYEQYF.

This sequence joins TRBV6-1 and TRBJ2-2, with D hard to call. The V end was cut by 1 base, the J end by 1 base, with 10 bases between. Germline CDR1 MNHNS, CDR2 SASEGT. This CDR3 has 16 residues. The CDR3 DNA sequence: TGTGCCAGCAGTGAAGACATGGCCCTGAACACCGGGGAGCTGTTTTTT. This translates into CASSEDMALNTGELFF.

The chain is built from TRBV11-2 and TRBJ2-7, with 13 bases aligning to TRBD2. The CDR3 is made up of 17 amino acids. The V gene's germline CDR1 is SGHAT and CDR2 FQNNGV. The J segment lost 3 bases and the V segment lost 4 bases, leaving 9 bases of the junction unmatched. The CDR3 DNA sequence: TGTGCCAGCAGCTCCCGAAAAGGACTAGCGGGAGTCTACGAGCAGTACTTC. Its protein product is CASSSRKGLAGVYEQYF.

This clone appeared once. V usage is TRBV20-1 and J usage is TRBJ1-2; D is uncertain. The CDR3 covers 11 residues. Per germline, CDR1 DFQATT and CDR2 SNEGSKA (reference sequence). Between the trimmed V and J ends, which lost 3 bases and 3 bases, there was a span of 5 bases. The CDR3 DNA sequence: TGCAGTGCTAGGGCAGACTATGGCTACACCTTC. It yields the protein CSARADYGYTF.

This chain uses TRBV27 with TRBJ2-1, with D maybe TRBD2 (5 bases). Germline values: CDR1 MNHEY, CDR2 SMNVEV (reference sequence). The CDR3 is made up of 15 amino acids. V lost 2 bases and J lost 6, with 14 bases in between. CDR3 sequence: CASSLRGSWGNEQFF. CDR3 sequence (DNA): TGTGCCAGCAGTTTACGTGGGAGTTGGGGCAATGAGCAGTTCTTC.

The chain is built from TRBV7-3 and TRBJ2-1, with TRBD2 as a possible D gene (6 bases). Germline lookup yields CDR1 SGHTA and CDR2 FQGTGA. The germline V and J ends were trimmed by 2 bases and 2 bases, with 19 bases remaining between them. The CDR3 loop spans 18 amino acids. The CDR3 DNA is TGTGCCAGCAGCTTATCGGGGTCCGGGAGTGTACCCTACAATGAGCAGTTCTTC. Its protein product is CASSLSGSGSVPYNEQFF.

The chain employs TRBV7-6 and TRBJ2-7, with unresolved D. This CDR3 is built from 15 residues. The V gene's germline CDR1 is SGHVS and CDR2 FNYEAQ. V was shortened by 5 bases and J by 4 bases, with 18 bases between the two germline ends. In nucleotides, the CDR3 is TGTGCCAGCAGCCAAGATGTGACACGATCATACGAGCAGTACTTC. It yields the protein CASSQDVTRSYEQYF.